This T cell receptor (beta chain) was captured by sequencing in a study of shared clonotypes between healthy human individuals. The method was immunoSEQ multiplex PCR; TCRdb's version includes in-frame clones alone and lacks a portion of them. The data show over a million clones, with about four fifths seen just once and 0.6% to 0.7% held by the top ten. The CDR3 extends over 14 amino acids. The germline V gene encodes CDR1 MNHNS and CDR2 SASEGT. Trimming stripped 3 bases from V and 4 bases from J, with 10 bases between. The V gene is TRBV6-1, the J gene TRBJ1-5; D gene ambiguous. The origin of this receptor is a man between 18 and 29 years old in good health. Some clones in this sample may be carry-over from other donors' samples. Specimen: memory CD4+ T cells from PBMCs. Noted subset: CD45RA-negative fraction. CDR3 protein: CASSDSGLNQPQHF. CDR3 bases: TGTGCCAGCAGTGATTCGGGCCTAAATCAGCCCCAGCATTTT.